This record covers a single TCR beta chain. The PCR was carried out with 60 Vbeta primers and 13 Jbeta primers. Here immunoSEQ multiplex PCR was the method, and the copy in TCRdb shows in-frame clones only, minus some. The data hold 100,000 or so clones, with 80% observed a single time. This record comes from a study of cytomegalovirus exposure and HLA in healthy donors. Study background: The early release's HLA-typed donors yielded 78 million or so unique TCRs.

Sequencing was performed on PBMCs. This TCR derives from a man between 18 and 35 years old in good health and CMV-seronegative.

Here the CDR3 DNA reads TGTGCTAGTGGTTTGGTACAGACTAGCGGCACAGATACGCAGTATTTT. Its translation: CASGLVQTSGTDTQYF. The chain links TRBV12-5 to TRBJ2-3, with 8 positions matching TRBD2. Germline CDR1 is LGHNT and CDR2 is FRNRAP. Germline trimming cut 0 bases from V and 1 base from J; bases unmatched to any gene: 3. CDR3 length: 16 amino acids.